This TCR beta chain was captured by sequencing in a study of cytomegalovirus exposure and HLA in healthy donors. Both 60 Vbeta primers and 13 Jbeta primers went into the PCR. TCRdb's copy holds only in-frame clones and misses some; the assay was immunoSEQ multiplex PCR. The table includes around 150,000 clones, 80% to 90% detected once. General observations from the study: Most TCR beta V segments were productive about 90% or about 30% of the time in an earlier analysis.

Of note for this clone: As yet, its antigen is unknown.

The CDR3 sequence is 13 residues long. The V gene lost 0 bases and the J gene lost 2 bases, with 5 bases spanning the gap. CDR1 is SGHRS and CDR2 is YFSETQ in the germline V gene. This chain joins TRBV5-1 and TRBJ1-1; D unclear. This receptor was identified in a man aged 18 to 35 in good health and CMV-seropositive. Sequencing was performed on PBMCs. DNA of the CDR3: TGCGCCAGCAGCTTGGTAGATAACACTGAAGCTTTCTTT. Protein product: CASSLVDNTEAFF.